This TCR beta chain derives from a study of shared clonotypes between healthy human individuals. The wider study: Donors were a couple of women and three men aged 18 to 49. Study observations and caveats: Lower generation probabilities were found for non-shared clonotypes than for those shared by all four donors.

Regarding this clone: As yet, its antigen is unknown.

The protocol was immunoSEQ multiplex PCR, while the TCRdb copy is restricted to in-frame clones and leaves out a portion. Of approximately 1.4 million clones listed, approximately 98% are singletons. CDR3 length: 15 residues. The ends lost 2 bases at V and 2 bases at J; junction bases unmatched: 6. Germline-derived CDR1 and CDR2 are SGHDT and YYEEEE. A CD45RA-negative memory subset and a CD45RA+ naive subset were separated from the CD4+ cells. The receptor was isolated from a man younger than 40 in good health. Specimen: naive CD4+ T cells sorted from blood. The subset is: CD45RA+ positively selected. The chain recombines TRBV5-6 with TRBJ2-7; 8 bases are shared with TRBD2. In DNA form, the CDR3 reads TGTGCCAGCAGCTTTAGGACTAGCAGCCCCTACGAGCAGTACTTC. It specifies CASSFRTSSPYEQYF.